This T cell receptor beta chain is from a study of PD-L1 blockade in urothelial cancer. There are 16 residues in the CDR3. J was trimmed by 5 bases and V by 4 bases; bases with no gene match: 15. Per the germline V gene, CDR1 is SGHRS and CDR2 is YFSETQ. Using immunoSEQ multiplex PCR, the repertoire was profiled, and TCRdb retains in-frame clones only, with some absent. The sample holds tens of thousands of clones, around 87% seen once. Time point denoted: pretreatment peripheral blood. The TCR was taken from a man in his sixties with urothelial cancer. The rearrangement uses TRBV5-1 and TRBJ2-7; TRBD2 matches at 7 bases. The sequences come from PBMCs, collected around atezolizumab (anti-PD-L1) treatment. In DNA form, the CDR3 reads TGCGCCAGCAGCCCGGGGGGAGGAGCGGGGTCCCACGAGCAGTACTTC. Amino acid sequence: CASSPGGGAGSHEQYF.